This T cell receptor (beta chain) was recovered during a study of shared clonotypes between healthy human individuals. As defined, naive CD8 cells were CD45RO-negative and positively selected for CCR7, with terminally differentiated effector memory CD45RA+ cells excluded. With V trimmed by 4 bases and J by 4 bases, 10 bases remained unmatched. Germline CDR1 reads MDHEN; CDR2 reads SYDVKM. This CDR3 is built from 16 residues. The table came from immunoSEQ multiplex PCR; TCRdb's copy has only in-frame clones and leaves some out. In the table there are about 2 million clones, about 95% of which are singletons.

This TCR derives from a man in his late teens or twenties in good health. Input material: naive CD8+ T cells sorted from blood. The rearrangement uses TRBV28 and TRBJ1-3; 7 bases align to TRBD1. The CDR3 sequence: CASSSPGRGGGNTIYF. The DNA of the CDR3 is TGTGCCAGCAGTTCCCCCGGCAGGGGGGGCGGAAACACCATATATTTT. The variable domain in full, with the rest retrieved from reference TRBV28 and TRBJ1-3, is DVKVTQSSRYLVKRTGEKVFLECVQDMDHENMFWYRQDPGLGLRLIYFSYDVKMKEKGDIPEGYSVSREKKERFSLILESASTNQTSMYLCASSSPGRGGGNTIYFGEGSWLTVV.